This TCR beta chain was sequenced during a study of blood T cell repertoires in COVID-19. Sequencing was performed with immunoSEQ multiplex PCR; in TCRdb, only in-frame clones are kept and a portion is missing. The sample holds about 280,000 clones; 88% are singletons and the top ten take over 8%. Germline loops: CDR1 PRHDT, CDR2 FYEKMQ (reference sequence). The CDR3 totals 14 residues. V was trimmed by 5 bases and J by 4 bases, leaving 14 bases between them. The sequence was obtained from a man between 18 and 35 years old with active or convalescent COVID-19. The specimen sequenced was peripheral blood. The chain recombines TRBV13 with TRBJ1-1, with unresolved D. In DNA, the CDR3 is TGTGCCAGCAGCCAGACATACAGCTCCACTGAAGCTTTCTTT. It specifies CASSQTYSSTEAFF.